This TCR beta chain came from a study of response to subunit inactivated influenza vaccine (dated by TCRdb to 2016 to 2018). Some background on the complete study: Deep quantitative profiling of the T cell receptor repertoire was used in the study to follow responses to a trivalent subunit inactivated influenza vaccine. The investigation overall reported the following: The authors suggested that each seasonal influenza vaccination may recruit only a limited number of new T cells.

Receptor libraries were prepared by RT-PCR. Sequencing was performed on an Illumina HiSeq 2500. TCRdb trimmed public reads at Q25 via fastp, called clones via MiXCR and kept in-frame beta chains. Each record represents a unique CDR3 protein, reported with the most common genes and DNA among its rows. A total of over 400,000 distinct CDR3 sequences appear in this sample, 11% of them only once. Approximately 12% of the sample lies in the top ten. This clonotype came up a few times. Its target antigen remains unknown. No base quality information exists; no much larger clone differs at one position. The sample's time point label, decoded: 45 days after influenza vaccine administration. The CDR3 runs 11 amino acids, cysteine and phenylalanine included. Only the CDR3 portion is preserved as DNA: 33 bases, with reading frame beginning at the first base. Trimming removed 10 bases from V and 2 bases from J, leaving 7 bases between the germline ends.

This TCR derives from a man between 45 and 60 years old who received an inactivated influenza vaccine. Donor details come from another sample of the same person, matched by shared clones. The V gene is TRBV12-3 or TRBV12-4 and the J gene is TRBJ2-3, with no confidently assigned D gene. The sequencing here drew on PBMCs from blood, taken around seven weeks after vaccination. This receptor has the CDR3 CATSYTDTQYF. The DNA is as follows: TGTGCCACGAGTTACACAGATACGCAGTATTTT.